Detailed here is one T cell receptor beta chain. The germline V gene encodes CDR1 SEHNR and CDR2 FQNEAQ (reference sequence). This CDR3 spans 14 amino acids. V shed 5 bases and J shed 4 bases, with 14 bases lying between them. This sample was included in a study of control samples from healthy donors and cancer patients. TCRdb keeps only in-frame clones here, not all; method: immunoSEQ multiplex PCR. The sample holds about 120,000 clones, around 87% seen once. The rearrangement joins TRBV7-9 to TRBJ2-5; TRBD2 might be the D (5 bases). The receptor was isolated from a young man in good health. Sequenced input: blood. The CDR3 region is CASSPPGIGETQYF. The CDR3 DNA follows: TGTGCCAGCAGCCCCCCCGGGATAGGAGAGACCCAGTACTTC.